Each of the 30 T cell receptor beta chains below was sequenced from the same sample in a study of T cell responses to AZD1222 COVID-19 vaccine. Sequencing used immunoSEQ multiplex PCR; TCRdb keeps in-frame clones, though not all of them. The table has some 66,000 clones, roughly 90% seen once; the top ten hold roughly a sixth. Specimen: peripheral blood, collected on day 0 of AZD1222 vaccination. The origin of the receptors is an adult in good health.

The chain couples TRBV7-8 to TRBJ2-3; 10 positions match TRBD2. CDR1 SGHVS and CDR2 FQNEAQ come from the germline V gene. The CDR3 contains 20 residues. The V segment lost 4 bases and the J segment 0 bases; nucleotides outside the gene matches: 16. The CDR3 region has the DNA TGTGCCAGCAGCTCACGGCTGTATAGCGGGGGGCCTAGGAGCACAGATACGCAGTATTTT. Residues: CASSSRLYSGGPRSTDTQYF.

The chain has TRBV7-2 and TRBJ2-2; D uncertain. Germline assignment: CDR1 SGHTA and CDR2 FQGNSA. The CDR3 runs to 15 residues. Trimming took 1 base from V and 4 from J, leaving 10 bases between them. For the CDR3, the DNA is TGTGCCAGCAGCTTAGAGGAAGAGTTCACCGGGGAGCTGTTTTTT. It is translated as CASSLEEEFTGELFF.

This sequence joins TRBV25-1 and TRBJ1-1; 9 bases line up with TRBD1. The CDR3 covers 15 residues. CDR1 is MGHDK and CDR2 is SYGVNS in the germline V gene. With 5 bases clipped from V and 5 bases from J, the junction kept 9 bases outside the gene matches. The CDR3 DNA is TGTGCCAGCAGTCAACAGGGGGCAGGGAGAACTGAAGCTTTCTTT. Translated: CASSQQGAGRTEAFF.

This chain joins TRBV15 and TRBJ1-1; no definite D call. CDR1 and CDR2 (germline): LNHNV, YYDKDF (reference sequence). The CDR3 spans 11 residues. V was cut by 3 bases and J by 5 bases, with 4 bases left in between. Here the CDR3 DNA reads TGTGCCACCAGCAGGGATACTGAAGCTTTCTTT. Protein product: CATSRDTEAFF.

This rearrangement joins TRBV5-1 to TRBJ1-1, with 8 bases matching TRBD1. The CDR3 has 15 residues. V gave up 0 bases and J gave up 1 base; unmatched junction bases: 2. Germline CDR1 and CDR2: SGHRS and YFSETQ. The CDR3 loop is CASSLAGQANTEAFF. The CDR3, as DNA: TGCGCCAGCAGCTTGGCGGGACAGGCGAACACTGAAGCTTTCTTT.

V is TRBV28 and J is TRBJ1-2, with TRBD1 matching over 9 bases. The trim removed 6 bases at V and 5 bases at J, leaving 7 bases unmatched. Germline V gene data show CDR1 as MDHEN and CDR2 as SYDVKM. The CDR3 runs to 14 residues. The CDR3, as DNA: TGTGCCAGCAGAATTCCCGGGACAGGGTATGGCTACACCTTC. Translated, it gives CASRIPGTGYGYTF.

Here the CDR3 DNA reads TGTGCCAGTAGTATCGGCTTACAGGGAAGGGAAGGCTACACCTTC. Its translation: CASSIGLQGREGYTF. The V call is TRBV19, the J call TRBJ1-2; possibly TRBD1 for D (6 bases). Per germline, CDR1 LNHDA and CDR2 SQIVND (reference sequence). Trimming left V 3 bases short and J 8 bases short, with 19 bases between. The CDR3 contains 15 residues.

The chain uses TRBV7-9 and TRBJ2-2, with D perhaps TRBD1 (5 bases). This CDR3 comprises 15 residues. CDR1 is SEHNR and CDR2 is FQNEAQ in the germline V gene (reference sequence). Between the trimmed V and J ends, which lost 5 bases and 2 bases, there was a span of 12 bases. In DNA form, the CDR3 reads TGTGCCAGCAGCATAAGACAGCCTAACACCGGGGAGCTGTTTTTT. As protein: CASSIRQPNTGELFF.

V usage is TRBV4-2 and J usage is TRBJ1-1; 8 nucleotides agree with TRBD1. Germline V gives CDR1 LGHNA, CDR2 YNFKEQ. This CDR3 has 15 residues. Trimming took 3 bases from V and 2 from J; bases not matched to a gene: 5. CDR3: CASSQVQGENTEAFF. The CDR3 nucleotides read TGTGCCAGCAGCCAGGTACAGGGGGAAAACACTGAAGCTTTCTTT.

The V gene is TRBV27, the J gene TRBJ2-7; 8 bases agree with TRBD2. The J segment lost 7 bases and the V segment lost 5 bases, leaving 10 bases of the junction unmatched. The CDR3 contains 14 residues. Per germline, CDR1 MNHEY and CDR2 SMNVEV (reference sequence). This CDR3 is CASSPRSGSGEQYF. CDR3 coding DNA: TGTGCCAGCAGTCCTCGGAGCGGGAGTGGGGAGCAGTACTTC.

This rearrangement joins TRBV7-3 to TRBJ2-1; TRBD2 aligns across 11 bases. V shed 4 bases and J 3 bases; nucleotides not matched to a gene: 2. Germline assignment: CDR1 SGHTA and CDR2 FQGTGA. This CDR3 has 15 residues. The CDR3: CASSSGLAGYNEQFF. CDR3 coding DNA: TGTGCCAGCAGCTCCGGACTAGCGGGCTACAATGAGCAGTTCTTC.

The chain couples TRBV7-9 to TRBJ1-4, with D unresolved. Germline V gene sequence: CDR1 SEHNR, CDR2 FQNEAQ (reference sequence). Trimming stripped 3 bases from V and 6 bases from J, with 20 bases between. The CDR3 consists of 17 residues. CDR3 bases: TGTGCCAGCAGCTTTAATACCAGGTTCAAGGGTTATGAAAAACTGTTTTTT. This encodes CASSFNTRFKGYEKLFF.

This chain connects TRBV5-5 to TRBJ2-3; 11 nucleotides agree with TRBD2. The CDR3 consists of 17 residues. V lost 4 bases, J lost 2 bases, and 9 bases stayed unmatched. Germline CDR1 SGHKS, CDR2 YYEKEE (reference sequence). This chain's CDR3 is CASSPPGLAALTDTQYF. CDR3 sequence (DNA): TGTGCCAGCAGCCCGCCGGGACTAGCGGCGCTCACAGATACGCAGTATTTT.

This chain's CDR3 is CASTDREDPGGYTF. The CDR3 region has the DNA TGTGCCAGCACCGACAGGGAAGATCCGGGTGGCTACACCTTC. The rearrangement uses TRBV6-6 and TRBJ1-2, with 7 bases identical to TRBD1. The CDR3 loop spans 14 amino acids. Germline values: CDR1 MNHNY, CDR2 SVGAGI (reference sequence). V lost 7 bases, J lost 7 bases, and 12 bases stayed unmatched.

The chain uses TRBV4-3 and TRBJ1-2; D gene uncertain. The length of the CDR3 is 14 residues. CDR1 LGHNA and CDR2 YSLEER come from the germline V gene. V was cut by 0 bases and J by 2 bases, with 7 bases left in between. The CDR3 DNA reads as TGCGCCAGCAGCCAAGACCCTAAGAACTATGGCTACACCTTC. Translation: CASSQDPKNYGYTF.

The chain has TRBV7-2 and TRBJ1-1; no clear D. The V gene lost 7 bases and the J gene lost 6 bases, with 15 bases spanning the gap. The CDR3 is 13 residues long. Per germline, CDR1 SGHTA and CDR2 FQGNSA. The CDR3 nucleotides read TGTGCCAGCAACCAAATACGGGCGTCTGAAGCTTTCTTT. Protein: CASNQIRASEAFF. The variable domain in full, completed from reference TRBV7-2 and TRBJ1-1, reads GAGVSQSPSNKVTEKGKDVELRCDPISGHTALYWYRQSLGQGLEFLIYFQGNSAPDKSGLPSDRFSAERTGGSVSTLTIQRTQQEDSAVYLCASNQIRASEAFFGQGTRLTVV.

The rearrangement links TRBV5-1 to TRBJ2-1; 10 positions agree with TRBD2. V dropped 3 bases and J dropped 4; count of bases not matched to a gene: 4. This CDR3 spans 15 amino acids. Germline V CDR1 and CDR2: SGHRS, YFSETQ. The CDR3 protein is CASSSGLAAYNEQFF. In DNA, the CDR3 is TGCGCCAGCAGCTCCGGACTAGCGGCATACAATGAGCAGTTCTTC.

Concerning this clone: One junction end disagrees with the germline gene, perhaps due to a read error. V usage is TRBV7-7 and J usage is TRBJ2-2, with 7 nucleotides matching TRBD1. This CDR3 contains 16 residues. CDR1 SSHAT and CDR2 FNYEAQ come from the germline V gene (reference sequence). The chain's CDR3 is CASSFSTGLNTGELFF. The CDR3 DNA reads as TGTGCTAGCAGCTTTTCGACAGGGCTTAACACCGGGGAGCTGTTTTTT.

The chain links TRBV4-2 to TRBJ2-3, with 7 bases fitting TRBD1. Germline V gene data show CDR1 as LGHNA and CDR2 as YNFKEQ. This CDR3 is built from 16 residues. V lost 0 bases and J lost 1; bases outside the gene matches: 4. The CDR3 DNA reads TGTGCCAGCAGCCAAGATCCCACAGGGGGCACAGATACGCAGTATTTT. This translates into CASSQDPTGGTDTQYF.

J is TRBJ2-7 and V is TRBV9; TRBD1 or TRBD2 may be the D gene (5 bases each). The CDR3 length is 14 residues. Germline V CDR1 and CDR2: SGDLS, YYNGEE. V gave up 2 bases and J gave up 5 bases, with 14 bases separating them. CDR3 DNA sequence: TGTGCCAGCAGCGTCGAGGGACGAAGCCACGAGCAGTACTTC. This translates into CASSVEGRSHEQYF.

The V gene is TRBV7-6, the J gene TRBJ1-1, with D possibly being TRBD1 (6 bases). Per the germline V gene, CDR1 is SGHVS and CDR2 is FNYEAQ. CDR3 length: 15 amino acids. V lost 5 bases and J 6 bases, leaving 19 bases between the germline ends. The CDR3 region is CASSVNGGAGAEAFF. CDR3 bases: TGTGCCAGCAGCGTTAATGGGGGCGCAGGGGCTGAAGCTTTCTTT.

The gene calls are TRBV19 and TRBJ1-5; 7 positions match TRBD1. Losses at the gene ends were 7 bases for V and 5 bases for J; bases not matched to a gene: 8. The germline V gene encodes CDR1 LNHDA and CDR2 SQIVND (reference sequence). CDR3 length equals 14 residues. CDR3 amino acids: CASTRQGRDQPQHF. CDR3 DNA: TGTGCCAGTACACGACAGGGTCGGGATCAGCCCCAGCATTTT.

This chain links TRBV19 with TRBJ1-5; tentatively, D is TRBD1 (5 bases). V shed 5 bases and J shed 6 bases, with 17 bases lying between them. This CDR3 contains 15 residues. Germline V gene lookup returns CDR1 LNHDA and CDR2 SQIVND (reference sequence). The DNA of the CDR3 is TGTGCCAGTAGTTCCCTGGGAGGGACCGGTCAGCCCCAGCATTTT. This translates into CASSSLGGTGQPQHF.

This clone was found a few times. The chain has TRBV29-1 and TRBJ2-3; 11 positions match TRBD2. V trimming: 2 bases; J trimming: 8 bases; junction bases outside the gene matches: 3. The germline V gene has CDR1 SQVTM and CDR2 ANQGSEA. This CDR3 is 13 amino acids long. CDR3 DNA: TGCAGCGTTGAAACCGGGACTAGCGGTACGCAGTATTTT. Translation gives CSVETGTSGTQYF.

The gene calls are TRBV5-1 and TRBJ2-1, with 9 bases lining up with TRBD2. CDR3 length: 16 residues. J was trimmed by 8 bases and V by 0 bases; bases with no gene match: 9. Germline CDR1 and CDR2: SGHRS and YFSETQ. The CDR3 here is CASSLDATSGTHEQFF. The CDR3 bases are TGCGCCAGCAGCTTGGATGCGACTAGCGGTACCCATGAGCAGTTCTTC.

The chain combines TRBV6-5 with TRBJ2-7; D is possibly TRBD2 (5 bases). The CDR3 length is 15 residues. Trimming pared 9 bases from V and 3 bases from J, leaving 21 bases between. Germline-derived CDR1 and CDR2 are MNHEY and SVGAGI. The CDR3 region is CASSKTPSSGYEQYF. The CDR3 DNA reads TGTGCCAGTTCGAAAACCCCTAGCTCCGGCTACGAGCAGTACTTC.

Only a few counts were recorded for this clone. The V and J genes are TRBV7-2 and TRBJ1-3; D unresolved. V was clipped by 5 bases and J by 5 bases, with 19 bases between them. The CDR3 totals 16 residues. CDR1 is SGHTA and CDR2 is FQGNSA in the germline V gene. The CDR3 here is CASSHSPSGARNTIYF. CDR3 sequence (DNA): TGTGCCAGCAGCCACTCACCCAGCGGAGCCCGAAACACCATATATTTT.

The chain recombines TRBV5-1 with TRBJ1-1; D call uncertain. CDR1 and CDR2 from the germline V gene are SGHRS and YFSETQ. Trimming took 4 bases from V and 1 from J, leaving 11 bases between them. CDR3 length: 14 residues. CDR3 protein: CASSKNVENTEAFF. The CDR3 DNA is TGCGCCAGCAGCAAGAACGTTGAGAACACTGAAGCTTTCTTT.

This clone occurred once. The CDR3 region has the DNA TGTGCCAGCAGCTTCGGGGGGCGCGGAATTTCTAACTATGGCTACACCTTC. Amino acids: CASSFGGRGISNYGYTF. This chain uses TRBV5-6 with TRBJ1-2, with D maybe TRBD1 (6 bases). The CDR3 sequence is 17 residues long. Germline V gene sequence: CDR1 SGHDT, CDR2 YYEEEE. V was shortened by 2 bases and J by 0 bases, with 17 bases between the two germline ends.

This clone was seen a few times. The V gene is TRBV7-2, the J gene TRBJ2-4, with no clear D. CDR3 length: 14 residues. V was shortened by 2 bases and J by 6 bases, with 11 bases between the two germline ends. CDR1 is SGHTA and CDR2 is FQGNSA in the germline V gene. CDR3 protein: CASSLSATLNIQYF. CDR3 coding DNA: TGTGCCAGCAGCTTAAGCGCAACCCTAAACATTCAGTACTTC.